This TCR beta chain is from a study of T cell repertoires in cytomegalovirus infection. Turning to the study itself: Shared public TCR beta signatures pointed to both CMV infection and a matching HLA type.

TCRdb re-analysed the reads in MiXCR, keeping a single row per CDR3 protein. This table holds 200,000 to 250,000 distinct CDR3 sequences, 6.5% found once. Study outcomes and limitations: Cumulative public TCR beta family frequency identified CMV carriers with the relevant HLA. Ex vivo responses were dominated by HLA-C-restricted CMV-specific TCR beta clonotypes.

This clonotype has ten or more counts. The antigen is unknown. The source material was PBMCs. The sequence derives from a human donor in good health (CMV status not recorded). Some clones in this sample may be carry-over from other donors' samples.

In DNA form, the CDR3 reads TGCAGCGTTGAGACTGCGAATGAAAAACTGTTTTTT. This translates into CSVETANEKLFF. The gene calls are TRBV29-1 and TRBJ1-4; the D is unclear. The germline V gene encodes CDR1 SQVTM and CDR2 ANQGSEA. This CDR3 has 12 residues. Trimming took 3 bases from V and 5 from J, leaving 7 bases between them. The variable domain in full, with the rest retrieved from reference TRBV29-1 and TRBJ1-4, is SAVISQKPSRDICQRGTSLTIQCQVDSQVTMMFWYRQQPGQSLTLIATANQGSEATYESGFVIDKFPISRPNLTFSTLTVSNMSPEDSSIYLCSVETANEKLFFGSGTQLSVL.